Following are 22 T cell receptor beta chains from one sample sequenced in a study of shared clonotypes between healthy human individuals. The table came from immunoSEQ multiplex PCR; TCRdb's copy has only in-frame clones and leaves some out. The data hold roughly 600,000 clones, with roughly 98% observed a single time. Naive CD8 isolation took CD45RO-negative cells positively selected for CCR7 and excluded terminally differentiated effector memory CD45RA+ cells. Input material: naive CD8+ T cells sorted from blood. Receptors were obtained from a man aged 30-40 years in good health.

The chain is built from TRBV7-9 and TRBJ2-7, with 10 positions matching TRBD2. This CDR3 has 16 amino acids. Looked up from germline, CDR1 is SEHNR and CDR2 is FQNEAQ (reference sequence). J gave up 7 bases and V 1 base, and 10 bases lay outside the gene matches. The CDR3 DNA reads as TGTGCCAGCAGCTTAGGAGCTAGCGGGAGCCCGTCTGAGCAGTACTTC. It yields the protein CASSLGASGSPSEQYF.

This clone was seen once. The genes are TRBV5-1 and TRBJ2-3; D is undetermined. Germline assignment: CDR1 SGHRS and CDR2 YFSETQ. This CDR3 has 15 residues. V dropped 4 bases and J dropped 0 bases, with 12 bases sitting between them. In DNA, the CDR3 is TGCGCCAGCAGCGGAACGGACCGTAGCACAGATACGCAGTATTTT. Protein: CASSGTDRSTDTQYF.

The CDR3 sequence is CASSPKAGVSTEQYF. Here the CDR3 DNA reads TGTGCCAGCAGCCCCAAAGCGGGAGTGTCGACCGAGCAGTACTTC. This rearrangement joins TRBV11-2 to TRBJ2-7; TRBD2 matches at 8 bases. The germline V gene has CDR1 SGHAT and CDR2 FQNNGV. The CDR3 has 15 amino acids. With V trimmed by 5 bases and J by 6 bases, 12 bases remained unmatched.

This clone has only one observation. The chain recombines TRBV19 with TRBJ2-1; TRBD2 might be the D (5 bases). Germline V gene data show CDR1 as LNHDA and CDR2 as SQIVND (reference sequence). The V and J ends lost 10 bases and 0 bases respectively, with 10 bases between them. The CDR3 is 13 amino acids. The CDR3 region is CATEEGSYNEQFF. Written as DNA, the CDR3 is TGTGCCACGGAAGAGGGCTCCTACAATGAGCAGTTCTTC.

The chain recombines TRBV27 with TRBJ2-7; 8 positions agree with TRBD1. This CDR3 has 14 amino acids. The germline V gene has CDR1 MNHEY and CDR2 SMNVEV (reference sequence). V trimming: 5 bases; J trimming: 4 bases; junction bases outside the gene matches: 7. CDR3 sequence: CASSPGQGLYEQYF. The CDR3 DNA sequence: TGTGCCAGCAGTCCCGGACAGGGTTTGTACGAGCAGTACTTC.

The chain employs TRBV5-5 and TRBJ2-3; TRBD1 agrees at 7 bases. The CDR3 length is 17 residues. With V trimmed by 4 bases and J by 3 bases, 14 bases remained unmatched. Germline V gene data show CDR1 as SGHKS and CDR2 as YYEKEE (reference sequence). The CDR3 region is CASSTGTVLSATDTQYF. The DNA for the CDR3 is TGTGCCAGCAGCACAGGGACAGTTCTAAGTGCAACAGATACGCAGTATTTT.

CDR3 protein: CASSPQGNSNQPQHF. The CDR3 bases are TGTGCCAGCAGTCCACAGGGAAATAGCAATCAGCCCCAGCATTTT. J is TRBJ1-5 and V is TRBV27; D is perhaps TRBD1 (6 bases). This CDR3 comprises 15 residues. Per the germline V gene, CDR1 is MNHEY and CDR2 is SMNVEV (reference sequence). The V end was cut by 5 bases, the J end by 0 bases, with 11 bases between.

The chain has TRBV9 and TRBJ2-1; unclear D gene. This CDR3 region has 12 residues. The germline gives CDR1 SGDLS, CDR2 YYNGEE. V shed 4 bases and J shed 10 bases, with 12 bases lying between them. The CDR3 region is CASSPRSQEQFF. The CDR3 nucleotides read TGTGCCAGCAGCCCACGTTCCCAAGAGCAGTTCTTC.

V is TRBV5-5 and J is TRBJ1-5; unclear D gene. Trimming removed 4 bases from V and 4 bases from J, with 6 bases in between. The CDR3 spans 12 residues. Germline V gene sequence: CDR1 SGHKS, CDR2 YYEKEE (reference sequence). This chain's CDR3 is CASSQGNQPQHF. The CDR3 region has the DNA TGTGCCAGCAGCCAAGGAAATCAGCCCCAGCATTTT.

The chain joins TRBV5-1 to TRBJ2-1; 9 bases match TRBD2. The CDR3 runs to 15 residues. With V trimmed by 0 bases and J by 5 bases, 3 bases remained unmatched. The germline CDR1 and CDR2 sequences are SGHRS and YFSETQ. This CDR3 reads CASSLVVAGDNEQFF. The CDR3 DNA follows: TGCGCCAGCAGCTTGGTGGTAGCGGGAGACAATGAGCAGTTCTTC.

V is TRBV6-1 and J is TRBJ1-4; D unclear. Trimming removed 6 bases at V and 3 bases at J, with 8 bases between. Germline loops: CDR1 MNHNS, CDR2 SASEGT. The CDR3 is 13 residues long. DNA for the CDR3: TGTGCCAGCAGGGAGGGATCTAATGAAAAACTGTTTTTT. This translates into CASREGSNEKLFF.

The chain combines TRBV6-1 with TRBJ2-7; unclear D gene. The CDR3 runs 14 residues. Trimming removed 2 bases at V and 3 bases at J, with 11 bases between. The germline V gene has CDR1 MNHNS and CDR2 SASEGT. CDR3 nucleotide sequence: TGTGCCAGCAGTGAATTTAAGCAAGACTACGAGCAGTACTTC. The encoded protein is CASSEFKQDYEQYF.

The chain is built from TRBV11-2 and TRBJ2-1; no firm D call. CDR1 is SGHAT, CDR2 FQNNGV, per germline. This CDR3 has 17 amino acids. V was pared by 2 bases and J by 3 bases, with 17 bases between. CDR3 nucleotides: TGTGCCAGCAGCTTAACCGTCTGGACGAGTCTCTACAATGAGCAGTTCTTC. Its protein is CASSLTVWTSLYNEQFF.

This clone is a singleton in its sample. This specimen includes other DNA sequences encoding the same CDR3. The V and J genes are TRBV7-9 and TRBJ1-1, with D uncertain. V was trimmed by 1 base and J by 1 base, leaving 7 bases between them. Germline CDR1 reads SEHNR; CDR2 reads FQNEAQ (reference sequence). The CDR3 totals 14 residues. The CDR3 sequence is CASSLGTGNTEAFF. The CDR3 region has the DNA TGTGCCAGCAGCTTAGGGACGGGGAACACTGAAGCTTTCTTT.

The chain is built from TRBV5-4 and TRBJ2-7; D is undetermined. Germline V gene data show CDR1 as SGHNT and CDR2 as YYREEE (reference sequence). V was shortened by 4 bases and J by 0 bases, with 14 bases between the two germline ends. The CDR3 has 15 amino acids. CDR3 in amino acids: CASSADGAISYEQYF. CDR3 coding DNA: TGTGCCAGCAGCGCGGACGGAGCCATCTCCTACGAGCAGTACTTC.

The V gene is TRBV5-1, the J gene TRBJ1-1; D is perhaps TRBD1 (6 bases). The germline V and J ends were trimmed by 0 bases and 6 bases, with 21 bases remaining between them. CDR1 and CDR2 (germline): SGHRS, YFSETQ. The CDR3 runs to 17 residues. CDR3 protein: CASSLAGATRAPPEAFF. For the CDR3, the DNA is TGCGCCAGCAGCTTGGCGGGGGCTACCCGAGCCCCCCCTGAAGCTTTCTTT. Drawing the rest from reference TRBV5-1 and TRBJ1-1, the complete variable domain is KAGVTQTPRYLIKTRGQQVTLSCSPISGHRSVSWYQQTPGQGLQFLFEYFSETQRNKGNFPGRFSGRQFSNSRSEMNVSTLELGDSALYLCASSLAGATRAPPEAFFGQGTRLTVV.

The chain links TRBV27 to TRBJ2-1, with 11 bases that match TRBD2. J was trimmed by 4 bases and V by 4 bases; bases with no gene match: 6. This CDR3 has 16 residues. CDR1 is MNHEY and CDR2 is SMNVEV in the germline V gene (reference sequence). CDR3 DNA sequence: TGTGCCAGCAGTTCTTACCTAGCGGGAGGATACAATGAGCAGTTCTTC. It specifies CASSSYLAGGYNEQFF.

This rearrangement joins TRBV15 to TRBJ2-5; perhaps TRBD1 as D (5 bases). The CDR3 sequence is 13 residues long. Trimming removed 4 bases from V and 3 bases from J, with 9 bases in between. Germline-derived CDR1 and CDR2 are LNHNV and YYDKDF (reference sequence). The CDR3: CATSTGYKETQYF. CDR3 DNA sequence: TGTGCCACCAGCACAGGGTACAAAGAGACCCAGTACTTC.

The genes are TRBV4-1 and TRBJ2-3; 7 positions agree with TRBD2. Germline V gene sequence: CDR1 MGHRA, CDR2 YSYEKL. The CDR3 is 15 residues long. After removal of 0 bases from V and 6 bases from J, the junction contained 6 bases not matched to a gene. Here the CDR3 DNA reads TGCGCCAGCAGCCAAGAAAGGCTAGCGGATGATACGCAGTATTTT. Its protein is CASSQERLADDTQYF.

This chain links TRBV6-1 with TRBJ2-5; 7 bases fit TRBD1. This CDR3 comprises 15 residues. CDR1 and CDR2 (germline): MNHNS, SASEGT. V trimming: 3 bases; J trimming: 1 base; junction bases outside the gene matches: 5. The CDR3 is CASSDLGQLQETQYF. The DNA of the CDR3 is TGTGCCAGCAGTGATCTGGGACAGCTCCAAGAGACCCAGTACTTC.

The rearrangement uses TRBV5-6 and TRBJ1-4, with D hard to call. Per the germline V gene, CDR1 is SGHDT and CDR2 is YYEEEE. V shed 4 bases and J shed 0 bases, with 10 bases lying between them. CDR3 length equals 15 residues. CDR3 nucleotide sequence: TGTGCCAGCAGCAAGAACCCGTCAACTAATGAAAAACTGTTTTTT. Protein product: CASSKNPSTNEKLFF. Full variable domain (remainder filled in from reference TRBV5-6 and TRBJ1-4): DAGVTQSPTHLIKTRGQQVTLRCSPKSGHDTVSWYQQALGQGPQFIFQYYEEEERQRGNFPDRFSGHQFPNYSSELNVNALLLGDSALYLCASSKNPSTNEKLFFGSGTQLSVL.

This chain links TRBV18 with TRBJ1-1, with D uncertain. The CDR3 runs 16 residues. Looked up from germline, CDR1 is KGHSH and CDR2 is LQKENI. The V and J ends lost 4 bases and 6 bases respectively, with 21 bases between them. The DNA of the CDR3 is TGTGCCAGCTCACACGATCGTAAAGCCGTCATCGCTGAAGCTTTCTTT. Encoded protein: CASSHDRKAVIAEAFF. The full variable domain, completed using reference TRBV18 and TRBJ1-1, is NAGVMQNPRHLVRRRGQEARLRCSPMKGHSHVYWYRQLPEEGLKFMVYLQKENIIDESGMPKERFSAEFPKEGPSILRIQQVVRGDSAAYFCASSHDRKAVIAEAFFGQGTRLTVV.